One and the same sample provided the 5 T cell receptor beta chains below, sequenced in a study of blood T cells in healthy people across ages. PCR was performed a second time for about 7 to 12 cycles using a sample-barcoded 5' primer and a J-beta primer mix. One entry per CDR3 protein results from TCRdb running MiXCR on the 5' RACE reads. Among around 1.5 million distinct CDR3 sequences listed, roughly 45% were seen once. Input material: blood. Source of these receptors: a young woman in good health.

This clonotype came up a few times. The chain couples TRBV2 to TRBJ2-5; 12 bases are shared with TRBD2. This CDR3 is 16 amino acids long. The ends lost 0 bases at V and 11 bases at J; junction bases unmatched: 10. From germline, CDR1 is SNHLY and CDR2 FYNNEI. The CDR3 DNA sequence: TGTGCCAGCAGTGAAGCCCCTAGCGGGAGGGGCAATGAGCAGTACTTC. Amino acids: CASSEAPSGRGNEQYF.

The chain links TRBV20-1 to TRBJ2-1, with D perhaps matching TRBD1 or TRBD2 (6 bases each). Deletions cut 2 bases from V and 9 bases from J, with 11 bases between. The V gene's germline CDR1 is DFQATT and CDR2 SNEGSKA (reference sequence). The CDR3 runs 12 residues. The CDR3 DNA sequence: TGCAGTGCTAGATCCGGGGGCAGTGAGCAGTTCTTC. It is translated as CSARSGGSEQFF.

The chain joins TRBV6-5 to TRBJ2-1; TRBD2 matches at 9 bases. The CDR3 consists of 14 residues. Germline assignment: CDR1 MNHEY and CDR2 SVGAGI. V was pared by 5 bases and J by 9 bases, with 8 bases of the junction left unmatched. The CDR3 is CASSDSGRWTEQFF. CDR3 sequence (DNA): TGTGCCAGCAGTGATAGCGGGAGATGGACTGAGCAGTTCTTC.

As regards this clonotype: Being one base from a much bigger clone, this may be a read error. J is TRBJ2-4 and V is TRBV12-3 or TRBV12-4; no firm D call. This CDR3 is 14 amino acids long. The CDR3 DNA reads as TGTACCAGCAGTCCTAGGGTAGCCAAAAACATTCAGTACTTC. Translated: CTSSPRVAKNIQYF.

The chain joins TRBV25-1 to TRBJ2-3; D uncertain. The V and J ends lost 0 bases and 2 bases respectively, with 15 bases between them. The CDR3 extends over 17 amino acids. Germline V lookup: CDR1 MGHDK, CDR2 SYGVNS. CDR3 sequence (DNA): TGTGCCAGCAGTGAATACGGCCTAGGGTATGCCACAGATACGCAGTATTTT. It is translated as CASSEYGLGYATDTQYF.